Listed below are T cell receptor beta chains from one sample, sequenced in a study of post-analysis software for immune sequencing data. MiXCR, run by TCRdb on the PCR reads, gives a single entry per CDR3 protein. The sample yields roughly 730,000 distinct CDR3 sequences, 25% to 30% seen once. Material: blood. All receptors come from a girl aged 5-17 years with multiple sclerosis. Each CDR3 is given with its conserved first and last residue. Each record gives: clone size, D gene, V gene, CDR3 protein. The D gene is left open where the match is weak. Where a row states a size, it is once, few, many or the class of an expanded clone; other rows omit it.

>.|.|TRBV3-1
CASSQAGTNFGQYF
>few|.|TRBV2
CASMGTGGFDNEQFF
>few|TRBD1|TRBV10-3
CAIRDRGETQYF
>few|TRBD1|TRBV7-2
CASSSARDRAYEQYF
>.|.|TRBV4-3
CASSQWAGVAEAFF
>.|.|TRBV2
CATRRERDSPLHF
>.|.|TRBV10-3
CAISDKGVADTQYF
>.|.|TRBV24-1
CATSAEGRNNEQFF
>.|.|TRBV7-9
CASSRWQSAGEKLFF
>many|.|TRBV7-9
CASSLARAFSYNEQFF
>.|TRBD2|TRBV7-9
CASSVSGRGRDTQYF
>.|TRBD2|TRBV18
CASSPQYPSGNTYNEQFF
>.|TRBD2|TRBV4-1
CASSATLTSGVNHEQYF
>.|.|TRBV7-2
CASNPSGAQYNEQFF
>.|TRBD2|TRBV20-1
CSALGLAGNNEQFF
>.|TRBD2|TRBV5-1
CASSLGLAETYEQYF
>few|.|TRBV5-1
CASSLSLAETDTQYF
>.|TRBD2|TRBV12-3/TRBV12-4
CASSFTSGKIDTQYF
>many|.|TRBV28
CASSQSLRGANVLTF
>few|TRBD1|TRBV18
CASSPTGAQYF
>few|.|TRBV5-1
CASSLYRADTQYF
>few|TRBD1|TRBV6-2/TRBV6-3
CASSYGQVAYEQYF
>few|.|TRBV7-2
CASSLMPRAGSYNEQFF
>.|.|TRBV7-9
CASSLGSGAYEQYF
>.|.|TRBV5-5
CASSPDSVSNTGELFF
>few|TRBD1|TRBV5-1
CASSPEGTGGLYEQYF
>many|.|TRBV29-1
CSVVRGYEQYF
>.|.|TRBV5-1
CASSERSGNQPQHF
>few|.|TRBV5-6
CADGRGGFDTQYF
>.|.|TRBV20-1
CSARGDLADTQYF
>.|TRBD2|TRBV6-2/TRBV6-3
CAGSYGGREAKNIQYF
>.|.|TRBV7-9
CASSMSYEQYF
>.|.|TRBV7-9
CASSLTLGDAQYF
>.|.|TRBV7-2
CASRAQLADEQFF
>.|.|TRBV7-2
CASRARGYGYTF
>.|TRBD2|TRBV28
CAGSWSGRHSNSEQFF
>few|.|TRBV7-2
CASSLVSTGQETQYF
>.|TRBD1|TRBV4-3
CASSQGYRGSGANVLTF
>.|TRBD1|TRBV2
CASSEQGPSYEQYF
>.|.|TRBV7-2
CASSKTSGLNYNEQFF